This T cell receptor beta chain was captured by sequencing in a study of CXCR3-negative and CXCR3-positive naive CD8 T cells. As for the study in general: Summed over all libraries, TRB reads came to about 140 million, with about 1.5 +/- 0.3 million per library.

The germline CDR1 and CDR2 sequences are DFQATT and SNEGSKA (reference sequence). The CDR3 extends over 15 amino acids. 250,000 to 350,000 cells per CD8+ T cell subset were flow-sorted in triplicate. Remarks on this clonotype: The antigen is unknown.

Preparation of TRB cDNA libraries relied on 5' RACE carrying UMI labels. TCRdb re-called the 5' RACE reads and catalogs CDR3 proteins one per entry, DNA excluded. The sample includes 45,000 to 70,000 distinct CDR3 sequences. Study findings and constraints: Both naive subsets showed comparably high diversity, and memory CD8+ cells showed much lower diversity. The TRBV-TRBJ usage of naive CXCR3-negative and CXCR3-positive cells was similar, but that of memory cells differed.

This chain uses TRBV20-1 with TRBJ1-5; the D call of TRBD1 rests on TCRdb alone, since no DNA is present to check it. The TCR sequence derives from a human donor in good health. Some clones in this sample may be carry-over from other donors' samples. Material for sequencing was memory CD8+ T cells from blood. CDR3 region: CSAYPVGGEVQPQHF.